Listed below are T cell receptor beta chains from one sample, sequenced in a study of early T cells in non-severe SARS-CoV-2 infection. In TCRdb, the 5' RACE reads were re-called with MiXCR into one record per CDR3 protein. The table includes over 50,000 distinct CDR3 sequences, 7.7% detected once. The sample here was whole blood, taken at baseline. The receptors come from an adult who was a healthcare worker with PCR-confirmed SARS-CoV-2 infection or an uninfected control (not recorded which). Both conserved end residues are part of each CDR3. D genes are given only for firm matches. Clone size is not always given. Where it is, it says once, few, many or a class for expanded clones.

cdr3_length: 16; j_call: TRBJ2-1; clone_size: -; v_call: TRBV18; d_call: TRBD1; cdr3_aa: CASSRAGTGIGNEQFF; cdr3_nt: TGTGCCAGCTCCCGCGCCGGGACAGGGATCGGCAATGAGCAGTTCTTC
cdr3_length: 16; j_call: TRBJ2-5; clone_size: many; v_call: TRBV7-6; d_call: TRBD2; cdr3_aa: CASSPGSGRGQETQYF; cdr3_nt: TGTGCCAGCAGCCCGGGTAGCGGGAGGGGCCAAGAGACCCAGTACTTC
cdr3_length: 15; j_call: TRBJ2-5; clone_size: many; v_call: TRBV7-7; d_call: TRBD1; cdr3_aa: CASSSGQGRHETQYF; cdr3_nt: TGTGCCAGCAGCTCGGGACAGGGGCGGCACGAGACCCAGTACTTC
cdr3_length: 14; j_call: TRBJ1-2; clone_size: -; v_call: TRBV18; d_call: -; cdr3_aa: CASSLSRDPYGYTF; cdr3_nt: TGTGCCAGCTCACTAAGTAGGGACCCCTATGGCTACACCTTC
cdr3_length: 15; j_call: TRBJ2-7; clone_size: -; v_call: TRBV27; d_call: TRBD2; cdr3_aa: CASSFSLAGVYEQYF; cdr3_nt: TGTGCCAGCAGTTTCTCACTAGCGGGAGTGTATGAGCAGTACTTC
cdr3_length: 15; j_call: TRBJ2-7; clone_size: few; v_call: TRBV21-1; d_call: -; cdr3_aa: CASSKEGRGLYEQYF; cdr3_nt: TGTGCCAGCAGCAAAGAGGGCAGGGGGTTGTACGAGCAGTACTTC
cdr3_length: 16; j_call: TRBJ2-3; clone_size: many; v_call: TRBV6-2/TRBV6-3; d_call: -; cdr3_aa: CASSKDASSWADTQYF; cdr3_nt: TGTGCCAGCAGTAAAGATGCGTCTAGTTGGGCAGATACGCAGTATTTT
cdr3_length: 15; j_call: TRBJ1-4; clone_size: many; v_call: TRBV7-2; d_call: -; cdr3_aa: CASSFLGSRNEKLFF; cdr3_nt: TGTGCCAGCAGCTTTTTAGGTTCCCGGAATGAAAAACTGTTTTTT
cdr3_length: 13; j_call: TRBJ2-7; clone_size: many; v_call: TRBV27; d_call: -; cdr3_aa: CASSLTVSYEQYF; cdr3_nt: TGTGCCAGCAGTTTAACGGTATCCTACGAGCAGTACTTC
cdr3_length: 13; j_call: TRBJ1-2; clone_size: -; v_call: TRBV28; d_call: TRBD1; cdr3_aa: CASRGGQGYGYTF; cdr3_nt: TGTGCCAGCAGGGGGGGACAGGGCTATGGCTACACCTTC
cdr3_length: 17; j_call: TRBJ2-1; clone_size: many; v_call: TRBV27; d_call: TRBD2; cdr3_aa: CASSSLRLATTYNEQFF; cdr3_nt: TGTGCCAGCAGTTCCCTAAGACTAGCGACAACCTACAATGAGCAGTTCTTC
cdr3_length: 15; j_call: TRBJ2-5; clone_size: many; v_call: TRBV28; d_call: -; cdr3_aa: CASKSLTPTQETQYF; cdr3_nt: TGTGCCAGCAAGTCCTTAACCCCAACCCAAGAGACCCAGTACTTC
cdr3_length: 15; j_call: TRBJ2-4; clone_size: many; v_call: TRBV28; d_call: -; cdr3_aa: CASSQTRLAKNIQYF; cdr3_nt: TGTGCCAGCAGTCAAACACGGCTAGCCAAAAACATTCAGTACTTC
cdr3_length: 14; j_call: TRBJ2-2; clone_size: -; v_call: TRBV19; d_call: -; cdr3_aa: CASSDELTPRELFF; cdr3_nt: TGTGCCAGTAGTGACGAACTTACCCCTAGGGAGCTGTTTTTT
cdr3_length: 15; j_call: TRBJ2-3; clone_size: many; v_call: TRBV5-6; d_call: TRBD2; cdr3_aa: CASRSLAGVADTQYF; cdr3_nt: TGTGCCAGCAGGTCCTTAGCGGGAGTTGCAGATACGCAGTATTTT
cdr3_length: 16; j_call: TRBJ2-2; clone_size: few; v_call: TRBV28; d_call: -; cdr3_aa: CASSLYWTANTGELFF; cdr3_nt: TGTGCCAGCAGTTTATATTGGACAGCGAACACCGGGGAGCTGTTTTTT
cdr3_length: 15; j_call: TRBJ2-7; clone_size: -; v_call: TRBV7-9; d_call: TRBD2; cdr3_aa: CASRPPTSGPYEQYF; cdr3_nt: TGTGCCAGCAGACCCCCCACTAGCGGACCCTACGAGCAGTACTTC
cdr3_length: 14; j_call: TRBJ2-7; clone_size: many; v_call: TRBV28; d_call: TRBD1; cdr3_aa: CASSFGDRAYEQYF; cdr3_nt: TGTGCCAGCAGTTTCGGGGACAGGGCCTACGAGCAGTACTTC
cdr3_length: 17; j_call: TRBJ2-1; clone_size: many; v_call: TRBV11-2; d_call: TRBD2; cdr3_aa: CASSSIRTSGTLNEQFF; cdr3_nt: TGTGCCAGCAGCTCGATCCGGACTAGCGGGACTCTCAATGAGCAGTTCTTC
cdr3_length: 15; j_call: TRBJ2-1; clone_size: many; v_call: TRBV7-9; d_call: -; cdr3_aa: CASSSGTQLFFGQFF; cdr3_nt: TGTGCCAGCAGCTCGGGGACCCAGCTCTTTTTCGGGCAGTTCTTC
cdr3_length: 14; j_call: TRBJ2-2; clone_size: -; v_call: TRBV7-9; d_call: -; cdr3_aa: CASSPQGNTGELFF; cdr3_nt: TGTGCCAGCAGCCCCCAGGGGAACACCGGGGAGCTGTTTTTT
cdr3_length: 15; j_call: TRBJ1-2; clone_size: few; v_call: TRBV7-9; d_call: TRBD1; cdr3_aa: CASSPRTGHLYGYTF; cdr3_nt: TGTGCCAGCAGCCCGCGGACAGGGCATCTTTATGGCTACACCTTC
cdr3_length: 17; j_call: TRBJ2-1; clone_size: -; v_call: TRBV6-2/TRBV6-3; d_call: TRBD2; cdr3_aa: CASSYLLAGGVYNEQFF; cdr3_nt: TGTGCCAGCAGTTACTTGCTAGCGGGAGGGGTTTACAATGAGCAGTTCTTC
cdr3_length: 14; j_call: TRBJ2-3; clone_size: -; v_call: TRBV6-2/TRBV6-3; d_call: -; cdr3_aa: CASSYLGVTDTQYF; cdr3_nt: TGTGCCAGCAGTTATCTGGGAGTCACAGATACGCAGTATTTT
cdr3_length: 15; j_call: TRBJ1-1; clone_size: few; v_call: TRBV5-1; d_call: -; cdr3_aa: CASSLGTGHSTEAFF; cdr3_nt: TGCGCCAGCAGCCTGGGGACGGGGCATAGCACTGAAGCTTTCTTT
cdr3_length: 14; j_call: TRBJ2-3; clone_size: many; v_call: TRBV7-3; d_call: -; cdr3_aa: CASSLSGRLDTQYF; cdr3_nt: TGTGCCAGCAGCTTAAGTGGGAGGTTGGATACGCAGTATTTT
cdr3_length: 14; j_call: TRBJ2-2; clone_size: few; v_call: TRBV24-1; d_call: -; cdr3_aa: CATSDFEVTGELFF; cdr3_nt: TGTGCCACCAGTGATTTCGAGGTCACCGGGGAGCTGTTTTTT
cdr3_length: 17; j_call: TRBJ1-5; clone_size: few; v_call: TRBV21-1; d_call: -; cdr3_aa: CAIPDRGGSYSNQPQHF; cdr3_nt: TGTGCCATCCCGGACAGGGGAGGTTCGTATAGCAATCAGCCCCAGCATTTT
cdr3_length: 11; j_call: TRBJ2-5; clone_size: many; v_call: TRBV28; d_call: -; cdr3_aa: CASTLQETQYF; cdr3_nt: TGTGCCAGCACCTTACAGGAGACCCAGTACTTC
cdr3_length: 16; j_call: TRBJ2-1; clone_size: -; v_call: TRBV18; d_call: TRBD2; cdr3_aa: CASSPMASGSYNEQFF; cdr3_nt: TGTGCCAGCTCACCAATGGCTAGCGGGAGCTACAATGAGCAGTTCTTC
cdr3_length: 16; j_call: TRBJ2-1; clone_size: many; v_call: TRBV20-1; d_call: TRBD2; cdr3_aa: CSASRYSGRAVGEQFF; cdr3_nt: TGCAGTGCTAGCCGGTATAGCGGGAGGGCCGTAGGCGAGCAGTTCTTC
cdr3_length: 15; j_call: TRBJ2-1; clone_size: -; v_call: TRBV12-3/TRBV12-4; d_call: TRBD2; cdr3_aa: CASSPPSGRVYEQFF; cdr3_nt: TGTGCCAGCAGTCCCCCTAGCGGGAGGGTCTATGAGCAGTTCTTC
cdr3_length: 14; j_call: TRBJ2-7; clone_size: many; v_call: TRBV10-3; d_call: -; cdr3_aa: CAISERQGIGEQYF; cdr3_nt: TGTGCCATCAGTGAGCGCCAGGGGATCGGAGAGCAGTACTTC
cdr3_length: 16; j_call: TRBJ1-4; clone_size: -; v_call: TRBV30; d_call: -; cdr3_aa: CAWSVPPDAKDEKLFF; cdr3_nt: TGTGCCTGGAGTGTACCCCCGGACGCGAAAGATGAAAAACTGTTTTTT
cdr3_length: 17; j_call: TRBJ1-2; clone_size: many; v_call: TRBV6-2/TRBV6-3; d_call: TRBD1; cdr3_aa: CASSYSLSGQTNYGYTF; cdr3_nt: TGTGCCAGCAGTTACTCCCTCTCGGGACAGACGAACTATGGCTACACCTTC
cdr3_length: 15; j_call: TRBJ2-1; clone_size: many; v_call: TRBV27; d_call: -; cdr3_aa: CASSLYGGGWDEQFF; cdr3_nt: TGTGCCAGCAGTTTATATGGTGGGGGGTGGGATGAGCAGTTCTTC
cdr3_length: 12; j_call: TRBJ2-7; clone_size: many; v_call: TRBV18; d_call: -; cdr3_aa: CASSLGRYEQYF; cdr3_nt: TGTGCCAGCTCACTGGGGCGGTACGAGCAGTACTTC
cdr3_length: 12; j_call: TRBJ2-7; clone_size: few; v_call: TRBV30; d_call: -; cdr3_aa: CAWRQGAYEQYF; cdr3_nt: TGTGCCTGGCGGCAGGGCGCCTACGAGCAGTACTTC